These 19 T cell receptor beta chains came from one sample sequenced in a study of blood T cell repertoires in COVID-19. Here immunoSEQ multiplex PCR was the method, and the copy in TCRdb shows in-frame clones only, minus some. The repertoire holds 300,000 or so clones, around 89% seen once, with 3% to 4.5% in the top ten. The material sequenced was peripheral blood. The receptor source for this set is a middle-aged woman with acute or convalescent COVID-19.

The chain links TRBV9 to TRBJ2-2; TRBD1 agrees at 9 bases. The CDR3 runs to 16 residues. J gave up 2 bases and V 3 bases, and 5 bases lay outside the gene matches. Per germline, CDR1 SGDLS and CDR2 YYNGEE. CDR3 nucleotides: TGTGCCAGCAGCGCCCGGACAGGGGTAAACACCGGGGAGCTGTTTTTT. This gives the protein CASSARTGVNTGELFF. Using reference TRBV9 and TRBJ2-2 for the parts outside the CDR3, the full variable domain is DSGVTQTPKHLITATGQRVTLRCSPRSGDLSVYWYQQSLDQGLQFLIQYYNGEERAKGNILERFSAQQFPDLHSELNLSSLELGDSALYFCASSARTGVNTGELFFGEGSRLTVL.

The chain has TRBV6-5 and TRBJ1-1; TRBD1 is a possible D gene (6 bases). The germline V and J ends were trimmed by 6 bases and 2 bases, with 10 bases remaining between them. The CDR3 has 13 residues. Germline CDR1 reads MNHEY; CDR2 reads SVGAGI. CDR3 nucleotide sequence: TGTGCCAGCAGGAGGACAGTAAACACTGAAGCTTTCTTT. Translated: CASRRTVNTEAFF.

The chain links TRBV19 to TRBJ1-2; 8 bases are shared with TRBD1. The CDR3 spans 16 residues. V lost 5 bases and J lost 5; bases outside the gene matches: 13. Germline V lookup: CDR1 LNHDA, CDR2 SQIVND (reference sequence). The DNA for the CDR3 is TGTGCCAGTAGTCCCACACCCGGGACAGGTTTTTATGGCTACACCTTC. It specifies CASSPTPGTGFYGYTF. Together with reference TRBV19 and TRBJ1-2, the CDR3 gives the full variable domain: DGGITQSPKYLFRKEGQNVTLSCEQNLNHDAMYWYRQDPGQGLRLIYYSQIVNDFQKGDIAEGYSVSREKKESFPLTVTSAQKNPTAFYLCASSPTPGTGFYGYTFGSGTRLTVV.

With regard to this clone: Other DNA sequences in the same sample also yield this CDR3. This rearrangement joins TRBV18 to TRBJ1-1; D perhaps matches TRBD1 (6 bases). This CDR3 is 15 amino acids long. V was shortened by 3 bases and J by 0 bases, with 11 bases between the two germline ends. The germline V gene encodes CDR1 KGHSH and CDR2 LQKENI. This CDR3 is CASSPRQEMNTEAFF. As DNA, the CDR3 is TGTGCCAGCTCACCCCGACAGGAGATGAACACTGAAGCTTTCTTT.

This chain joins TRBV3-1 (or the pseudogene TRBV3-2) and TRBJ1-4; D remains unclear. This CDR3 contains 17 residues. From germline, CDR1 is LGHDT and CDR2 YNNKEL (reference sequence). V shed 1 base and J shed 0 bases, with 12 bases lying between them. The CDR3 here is CASSQVLLSATNEKLFF. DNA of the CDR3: TGTGCCAGCAGCCAAGTCCTCCTAAGTGCAACTAATGAAAAACTGTTTTTT.

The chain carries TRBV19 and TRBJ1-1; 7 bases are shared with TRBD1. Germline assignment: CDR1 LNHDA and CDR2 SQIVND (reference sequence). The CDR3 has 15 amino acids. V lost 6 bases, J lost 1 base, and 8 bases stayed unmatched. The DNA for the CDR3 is TGTGCCAGTAGCCTGGACAGGTCGAAGAACACTGAAGCTTTCTTT. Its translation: CASSLDRSKNTEAFF.

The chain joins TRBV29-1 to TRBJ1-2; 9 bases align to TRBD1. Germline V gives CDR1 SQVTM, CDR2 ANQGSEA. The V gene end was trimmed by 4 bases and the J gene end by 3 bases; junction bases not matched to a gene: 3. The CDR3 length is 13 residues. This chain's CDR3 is CSVVRQGDYGYTF. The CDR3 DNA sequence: TGCAGCGTTGTGCGACAGGGGGACTATGGCTACACCTTC.

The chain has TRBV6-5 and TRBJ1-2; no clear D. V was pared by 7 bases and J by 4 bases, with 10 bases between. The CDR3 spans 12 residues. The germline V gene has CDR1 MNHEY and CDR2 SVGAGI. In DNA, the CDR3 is TGTGCCAGCAAATTACACCCCTATGGCTACACCTTC. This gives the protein CASKLHPYGYTF.

Written as DNA, the CDR3 is TGTGCCAGTACCAACCGCAGGGGGGAGACCCAGTACTTC. Translated, it gives CASTNRRGETQYF. The chain combines TRBV19 with TRBJ2-5, with TRBD1 matching over 7 bases. The CDR3 consists of 13 residues. The V segment lost 7 bases and the J segment 5 bases; nucleotides outside the gene matches: 7. Germline V lookup: CDR1 LNHDA, CDR2 SQIVND (reference sequence).

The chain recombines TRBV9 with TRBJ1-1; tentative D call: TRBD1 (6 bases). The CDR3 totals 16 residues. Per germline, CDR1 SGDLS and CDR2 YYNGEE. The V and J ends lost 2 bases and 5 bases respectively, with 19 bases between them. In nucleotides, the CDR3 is TGTGCCAGCAGCGTCGGGCAGGGGCCCATGGGAACTGAAGCTTTCTTT. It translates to CASSVGQGPMGTEAFF.

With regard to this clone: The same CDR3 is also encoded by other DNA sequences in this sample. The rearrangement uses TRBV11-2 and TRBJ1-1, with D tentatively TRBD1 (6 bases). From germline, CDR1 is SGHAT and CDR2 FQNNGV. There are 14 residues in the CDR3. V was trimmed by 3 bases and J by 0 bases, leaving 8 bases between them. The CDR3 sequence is CASSLGQMNTEAFF. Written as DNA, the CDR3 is TGTGCCAGCAGCTTGGGACAAATGAACACTGAAGCTTTCTTT. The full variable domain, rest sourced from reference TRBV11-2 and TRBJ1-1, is EAGVAQSPRYKIIEKRQSVAFWCNPISGHATLYWYQQILGQGPKLLIQFQNNGVVDDSQLPKDRFSAERLKGVDSTLKIQPAKLEDSAVYLCASSLGQMNTEAFFGQGTRLTVV.

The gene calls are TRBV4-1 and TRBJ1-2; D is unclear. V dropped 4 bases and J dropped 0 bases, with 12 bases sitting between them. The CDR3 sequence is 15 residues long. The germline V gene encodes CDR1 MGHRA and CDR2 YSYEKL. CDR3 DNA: TGCGCCAGCAGCCTCGTGACGGAGGCTAACTATGGCTACACCTTC. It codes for CASSLVTEANYGYTF.

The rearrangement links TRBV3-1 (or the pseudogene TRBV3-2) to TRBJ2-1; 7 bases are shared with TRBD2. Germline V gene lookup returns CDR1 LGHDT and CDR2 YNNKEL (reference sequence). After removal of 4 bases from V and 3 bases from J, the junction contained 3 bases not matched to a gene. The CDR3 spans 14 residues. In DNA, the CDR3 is TGTGCCAGCAGCCCCCTAGCGGTCTACAATGAGCAGTTCTTC. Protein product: CASSPLAVYNEQFF.

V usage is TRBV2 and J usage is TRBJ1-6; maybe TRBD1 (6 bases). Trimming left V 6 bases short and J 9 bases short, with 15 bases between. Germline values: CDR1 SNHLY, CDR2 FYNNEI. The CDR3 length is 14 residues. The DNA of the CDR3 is TGTGCCAGCAGAGAACAGGGAGGCCGTTCACCCCTCCACTTT. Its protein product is CASREQGGRSPLHF.

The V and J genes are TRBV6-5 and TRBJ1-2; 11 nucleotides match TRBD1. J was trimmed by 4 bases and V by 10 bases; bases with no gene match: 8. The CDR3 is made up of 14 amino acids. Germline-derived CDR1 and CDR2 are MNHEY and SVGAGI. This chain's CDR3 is CATRSGTGGYGYTF. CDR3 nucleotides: TGTGCCACCAGATCCGGGACAGGGGGCTATGGCTACACCTTC.

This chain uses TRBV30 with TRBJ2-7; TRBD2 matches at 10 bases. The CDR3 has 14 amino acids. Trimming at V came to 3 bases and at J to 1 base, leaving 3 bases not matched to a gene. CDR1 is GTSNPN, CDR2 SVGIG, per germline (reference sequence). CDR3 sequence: CAWSGSGGSYEQYV. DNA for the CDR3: TGTGCCTGGAGCGGTAGCGGGGGGTCCTACGAGCAGTACGTC.

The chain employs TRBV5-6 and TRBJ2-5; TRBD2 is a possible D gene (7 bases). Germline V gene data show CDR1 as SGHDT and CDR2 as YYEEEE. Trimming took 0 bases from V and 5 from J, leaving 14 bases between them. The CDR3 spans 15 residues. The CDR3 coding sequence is TGTGCCAGCAGCTTGGATGGGGGGGCGCCGGAGACCCAGTACTTC. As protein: CASSLDGGAPETQYF.

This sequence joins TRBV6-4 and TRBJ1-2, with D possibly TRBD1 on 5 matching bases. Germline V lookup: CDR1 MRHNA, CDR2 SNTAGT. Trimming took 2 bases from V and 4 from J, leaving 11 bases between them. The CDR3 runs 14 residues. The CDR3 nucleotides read TGTGCCAGCAGTGACCACGGGAGGGGCTATGGCTACACCTTC. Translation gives CASSDHGRGYGYTF.

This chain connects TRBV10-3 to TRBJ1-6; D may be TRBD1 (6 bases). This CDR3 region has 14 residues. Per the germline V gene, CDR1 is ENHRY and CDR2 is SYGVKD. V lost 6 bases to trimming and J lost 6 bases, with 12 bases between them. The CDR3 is CAIRTDSSNSPLHF. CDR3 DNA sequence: TGTGCCATCAGGACGGACAGTTCTAATTCACCCCTCCACTTT.